This T cell receptor (beta chain) appears in the sequencing data of a study of regulatory dendritic cells for organ transplantation. Note on this clone: Its matching antigen is unknown.

Produced via immunoSEQ multiplex PCR; TCRdb's table is partial and in-frame only. Of more than 20,000 clones in the sample, 85% were seen once. CFSE-labeled sorted T cells met regulatory or mature dendritic cells for around five days. Germline loops: CDR1 SGDLS, CDR2 YYNGEE. The CDR3 runs 15 residues. V was pared by 0 bases and J by 7 bases, with 6 bases of the junction left unmatched. This receptor was obtained from a human donor in good health. The sequenced material came from naive CD4+ T cells from blood cultured with dendritic cells. Sample subset: CD45RA+ naive T cells. The chain has TRBV9 and TRBJ1-5, with TRBD1 matching over 8 bases. The CDR3 sequence is CASSVAPGTGQPQHF. In DNA form, the CDR3 reads TGTGCCAGCAGCGTAGCCCCAGGGACAGGCCAGCCCCAGCATTTT.